One and the same sample provided the 23 T cell receptor beta chains below, sequenced in a study of vaccination effects on CD4 cells after COVID-19. Expansion with viral peptide pools was applied to antigen-specific CD4+ T cells by the ViraFEST assay prior to sequencing. Between days 10 and 11 of culture, CD4+ T cells were separated out. Vaccinated participants had no history of SARS-CoV-2 infection and tested negative for nucleocapsid antibodies. Their target antigens are unknown. Measured with immunoSEQ multiplex PCR; TCRdb has only the in-frame clones, and not every one. The repertoire consists of about 43,000 clones, with around 77% occurring once and the leading ten covering approximately 10%. The sample consisted of CD4+ T cells from PBMCs cultured with SARS-CoV-2 spike peptides, taken before COVID-19 vaccination. These receptors were obtained from a human donor who received a COVID-19 vaccine.

This clone was seen a few times. The rearrangement links TRBV2 to TRBJ2-5; 9 bases agree with TRBD2. Germline loops: CDR1 SNHLY, CDR2 FYNNEI. The ends lost 3 bases at V and 6 bases at J; junction bases unmatched: 8. CDR3 length equals 15 residues. CDR3 DNA: TGTGCCAGCAGTGAGTCTAGCGGGGCATTCAAGACCCAGTACTTC. Translated: CASSESSGAFKTQYF.

Relative to its sample, this clone is medium-sized. V gene TRBV9 combines with J gene TRBJ2-6, with D perhaps TRBD2 (5 bases). The germline CDR1 and CDR2 sequences are SGDLS and YYNGEE. The CDR3 runs 17 residues. V was shortened by 3 bases and J by 1 base, with 14 bases between the two germline ends. Here the CDR3 reads CASSAAPRGSGANVLTF. The CDR3, as DNA: TGTGCCAGCAGCGCCGCCCCTCGGGGTTCTGGGGCCAACGTCCTGACTTTC.

The chain carries TRBV27 and TRBJ2-2; D is uncertain. Germline V gene data show CDR1 as MNHEY and CDR2 as SMNVEV (reference sequence). The V and J ends lost 6 bases and 2 bases respectively, with 10 bases between them. The CDR3 is 14 residues long. In nucleotides, the CDR3 is TGTGCCAGCAGGTCCCCCACTAACACCGGGGAGCTGTTTTTT. Translated: CASRSPTNTGELFF.

This clone was seen only once. V usage is TRBV6-1 and J usage is TRBJ1-2, with D maybe TRBD1 (5 bases). Germline CDR1 is MNHNS and CDR2 is SASEGT. The CDR3 totals 14 residues. Trimming took 0 bases from V and 2 from J, leaving 7 bases between them. The CDR3 spells CASSEAGTNYGYTF. CDR3 bases: TGTGCCAGCAGTGAAGCGGGGACCAACTATGGCTACACCTTC.

The chain joins TRBV6-1 to TRBJ2-7; the match to TRBD1 covers 7 bases. The germline gives CDR1 MNHNS, CDR2 SASEGT. The V and J ends lost 2 bases and 5 bases, in that order; junction bases with no gene match: 12. There are 16 residues in the CDR3. The CDR3 region is CASSETNNRGFHEQYV. The CDR3 nucleotides are TGTGCCAGCAGTGAAACGAACAACAGGGGATTCCACGAGCAGTACGTC.

The rearrangement joins TRBV6-2 or TRBV6-3 to TRBJ2-3; 8 bases agree with TRBD2. CDR1 is MNHEY, CDR2 SVGEGT, per germline. This CDR3 contains 19 residues. Losses at the gene ends were 0 bases for V and 1 base for J; bases not matched to a gene: 12. CDR3 residues: CASSYSMGGVGRGTDTQYF. The CDR3 nucleotides are TGTGCCAGCAGTTACTCGATGGGAGGCGTCGGGAGGGGCACAGATACGCAGTATTTT.

Of note for this clone: Germline is not matched at one junction end, which may reflect a read error. The J gene is TRBJ1-2, the V gene TRBV4-2; possible D gene TRBD1, 5 bases. CDR3 length: 14 amino acids. Germline CDR1 reads LGHNA; CDR2 reads YNFKEQ. CDR3 protein: CASSQDGATAQRPF. The CDR3 DNA is TGTGCCAGCAGCCAAGATGGGGCGACAGCGCAAAGGCCCTTC.

The V call is TRBV5-6, the J call TRBJ2-4, with D possibly being TRBD1 or TRBD2 (5 bases each). V shed 5 bases and J shed 0 bases, with 15 bases lying between them. This CDR3 is 16 amino acids long. The V gene's germline CDR1 is SGHDT and CDR2 YYEEEE. The CDR3 sequence is CASSRDGWVAKNIQYF. Written as DNA, the CDR3 is TGTGCCAGCAGTCGGGACGGGTGGGTAGCCAAAAACATTCAGTACTTC.

Only a few counts were recorded for this clone. CDR3 sequence: CASSPPGQGYEKLFF. The CDR3 DNA reads TGTGCCAGCAGTCCCCCGGGACAGGGGTATGAAAAACTGTTTTTT. This sequence joins TRBV6-5 and TRBJ1-4, with TRBD1 matching 10 bases. The trim removed 5 bases at V and 6 bases at J, leaving 6 bases unmatched. This CDR3 region has 15 residues. CDR1 and CDR2 from the germline V gene are MNHEY and SVGAGI.

The V call is TRBV10-3, the J call TRBJ2-1; tentative D call: TRBD1 (5 bases). There are 13 residues in the CDR3. CDR1 and CDR2 from the germline V gene are ENHRY and SYGVKD. V lost 7 bases and J lost 9, with 16 bases in between. The CDR3 bases are TGTGCCATCAAAGGACCACCCCAGGGTGAGCAGTTCTTC. As protein: CAIKGPPQGEQFF.

V and J are TRBV30 and TRBJ1-1, with TRBD1 as a possible D gene (5 bases). CDR3 length: 13 amino acids. Germline assignment: CDR1 GTSNPN and CDR2 SVGIG (reference sequence). Trimming shortened V by 7 bases and J by 0 bases, and 12 bases separated the two germline ends. The CDR3 sequence is CAYLGRVNTEAFF. The CDR3, as DNA: TGTGCCTACCTGGGGCGGGTGAACACTGAAGCTTTCTTT.

This clone was found a few times. This chain links TRBV18 with TRBJ1-5; D gene uncertain. This CDR3 is built from 16 residues. V lost 3 bases and J lost 1, with 13 bases in between. CDR1 and CDR2 from the germline V gene are KGHSH and LQKENI. CDR3 DNA sequence: TGTGCCAGCTCACCTTCTAGGTCAGCGAGCAATCAGCCCCAGCATTTT. Its translation: CASSPSRSASNQPQHF. Together with reference TRBV18 and TRBJ1-5, the CDR3 gives the full variable domain: NAGVMQNPRHLVRRRGQEARLRCSPMKGHSHVYWYRQLPEEGLKFMVYLQKENIIDESGMPKERFSAEFPKEGPSILRIQQVVRGDSAAYFCASSPSRSASNQPQHFGDGTRLSIL.

The chain is built from TRBV6-2 or TRBV6-3 and TRBJ1-4, with D perhaps matching TRBD1 (6 bases). Trimming shortened V by 2 bases and J by 0 bases, and 7 bases separated the two germline ends. The germline V gene has CDR1 MNHEY and CDR2 SVGEGT. The CDR3 contains 15 residues. The CDR3 bases are TGTGCCAGCAGTTACACAGGGTCAACTAATGAAAAACTGTTTTTT. Translating gives CASSYTGSTNEKLFF.

The table lists this clone with a few counts. The chain recombines TRBV6-2 or TRBV6-3 with TRBJ2-7; a weak D match, TRBD1 (6 bases). Deletions cut 6 bases from V and 3 bases from J, with 12 bases between. Germline V gene sequence: CDR1 MNHEY, CDR2 SVGEGT. This CDR3 spans 13 amino acids. CDR3 DNA: TGTGCCAGCAGCATAACAGGGTTCTACGAGCAGTACGTC. The encoded protein is CASSITGFYEQYV.

V is TRBV7-2 and J is TRBJ2-5; no firm D call. The CDR3 runs to 14 residues. Trimming removed 1 base from V and 5 bases from J, with 11 bases in between. CDR1 is SGHTA, CDR2 FQGNSA, per germline. The CDR3 nucleotides read TGTGCCAGCAGCTTAGAGGTGGGTCGGGAGACCCAGTACTTC. Amino acid sequence: CASSLEVGRETQYF.

J is TRBJ1-5 and V is TRBV28; a weak D match, TRBD1 (6 bases). This CDR3 comprises 14 residues. V was trimmed by 6 bases and J by 9 bases, leaving 18 bases between them. Germline V gene data show CDR1 as MDHEN and CDR2 as SYDVKM. The CDR3 here is CASSYPGGARPQHF. The CDR3, as DNA: TGTGCCAGCAGCTACCCGGGGGGGGCTCGGCCCCAGCATTTT.

The sample holds a few counts of this clone. The gene calls are TRBV5-1 and TRBJ1-3; a weak D match, TRBD1 (6 bases). The CDR3 is 17 amino acids. V was shortened by 4 bases and J by 0 bases, with 17 bases between the two germline ends. CDR1 and CDR2 from the germline V gene are SGHRS and YFSETQ. CDR3 bases: TGCGCCAGCAGCCTCGGCCGGGACACGTTCTCTGGAAACACCATATATTTT. As protein: CASSLGRDTFSGNTIYF.

The chain links TRBV28 to TRBJ1-1; D is perhaps TRBD1 (6 bases). In germline, CDR1 is MDHEN, CDR2 SYDVKM. Deletions cut 6 bases from V and 3 bases from J, with 17 bases between. This CDR3 has 15 residues. The DNA for the CDR3 is TGTGCCAGCAGGGTGGGAGGGGGGACATACACTGAAGCTTTCTTT. This encodes CASRVGGGTYTEAFF.

The chain has TRBV6-1 and TRBJ1-1, with 8 nucleotides matching TRBD1. Germline V gene lookup returns CDR1 MNHNS and CDR2 SASEGT. V dropped 2 bases and J dropped 1; count of bases not matched to a gene: 3. The CDR3 has 15 residues. This CDR3 reads CASSEMGTGNTEAFF. The CDR3 DNA reads as TGTGCCAGCAGTGAAATGGGGACAGGGAACACTGAAGCTTTCTTT.

The chain is built from TRBV3-1 (or the pseudogene TRBV3-2) and TRBJ2-2; D is unclear. The CDR3 consists of 16 residues. CDR1 LGHDT and CDR2 YNNKEL come from the germline V gene (reference sequence). The V and J ends lost 0 bases and 0 bases respectively, with 8 bases between them. As DNA, the CDR3 is TGTGCCAGCAGCCAAGAACGGAAGGCGAACACCGGGGAGCTGTTTTTT. As protein: CASSQERKANTGELFF.

Comments on this clone: One junction end disagrees with the germline gene, perhaps due to a read error. The rearrangement joins TRBV7-9 to TRBJ2-5; TRBD2 might be the D (6 bases). Germline CDR1 SEHNR, CDR2 FQNEAQ (reference sequence). The CDR3 totals 14 residues. CDR3 loop: CASSLNSPGREGHF. The CDR3 bases are TGTGCCAGCAGCCTAAACTCGCCCGGGCGGGAAGGCCACTTC.

The gene calls are TRBV5-4 and TRBJ2-2; 7 positions match TRBD1. CDR3 length: 14 amino acids. Germline V gene data show CDR1 as SGHNT and CDR2 as YYREEE (reference sequence). The V and J ends lost 4 bases and 2 bases, in that order; junction bases with no gene match: 2. The CDR3 loop reads CASSLGGNTGELFF. The DNA of the CDR3 is TGTGCCAGCAGCCTAGGGGGCAACACCGGGGAGCTGTTTTTT.

The J gene is TRBJ2-3, the V gene TRBV12-1; the DNA was not compared with TRBD2, the D call given in the table. TRBV12-1 is a recognized pseudogene. The CDR3 is 17 residues long. For the CDR3, the DNA is TGTGCCAGCAGCTTTACGGGAGGTAGCGGGGGAGCAGATACGCAGTATTTT. It specifies CASSFTGGSGGADTQYF.